The present T cell receptor beta chain was sequenced within a study of chemoradiotherapy in HPV16-positive cancers. The CDR3 runs 13 residues. Germline V CDR1 and CDR2: SNHLY, FYNNEI. The ends lost 9 bases at V and 5 bases at J; junction bases unmatched: 5. Notes on this clone: Its target is unknown.

Study-level findings and limits: For HPV16-positive patients, expanding HPV-responsive T cells associated with longer recurrence-free survival.

TCRdb's table, derived via immunoSEQ multiplex PCR, lists solely in-frame clones and lacks some. The sample comprises roughly 8,800 clones, approximately 70% of which are singletons, and 10% rests with the top ten. The sample consisted of tumor tissue, taken from a patient who underwent chemoradiotherapy. The TCR sequence derives from a human donor with HPV-associated anogenital cancer. V gene TRBV2 combines with J gene TRBJ1-4; TRBD1 matches 8 bases. CDR3 sequence reads: CASKTGANEKLFF. The CDR3 nucleotides are TGTGCCAGTAAGACAGGGGCGAATGAAAAACTGTTTTTT.